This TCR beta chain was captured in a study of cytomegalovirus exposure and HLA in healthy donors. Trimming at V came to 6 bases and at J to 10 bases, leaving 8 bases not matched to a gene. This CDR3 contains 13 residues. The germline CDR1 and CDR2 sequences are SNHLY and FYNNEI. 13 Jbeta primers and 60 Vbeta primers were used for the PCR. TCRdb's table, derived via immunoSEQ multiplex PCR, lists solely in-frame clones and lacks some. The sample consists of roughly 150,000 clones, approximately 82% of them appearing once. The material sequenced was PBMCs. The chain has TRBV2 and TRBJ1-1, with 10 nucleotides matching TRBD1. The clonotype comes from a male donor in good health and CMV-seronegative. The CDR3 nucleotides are TGTGCCAGCAGGGCCCGACAGGGGGCCGGAGCTTTCTTT. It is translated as CASRARQGAGAFF.